This is a list of T cell receptor beta chains from one sample in a study of blood T cell repertoires in COVID-19. Using immunoSEQ multiplex PCR, the repertoire was profiled, and TCRdb retains in-frame clones only, with some absent. The data show 20,000 to 25,000 clones, with around 90% seen just once and about 5.7% held by the top ten. Sequenced material: peripheral blood. The receptors originated from a woman of 80 years or more with active COVID-19. Each CDR3 is given with its conserved first and last residue. Each record gives: clone size, D gene, J gene, V gene, CDR3 protein, CDR3 DNA. The D gene is left open where the match is weak. The listing skips clone size in some rows; elsewhere it reads once, few, many or a size class.

once TRBD1 TRBJ1-2 TRBV5-1 CASSGDRGGYGYTF TGCGCCAGCAGCGGCGACAGGGGGGGCTATGGCTACACCTTC
NA NA TRBJ2-7 TRBV2 CASTRTVRGEQYF TGTGCCAGCACCAGGACTGTCCGGGGCGAGCAGTACTTC
NA NA TRBJ1-1 TRBV18 CASSPRGGVDTEAFF TGTGCCAGCTCACCACGGGGGGGAGTGGACACTGAAGCTTTCTTT
NA TRBD1 TRBJ1-2 TRBV6-5 CASMDRGRGIGGYTF TGTGCCAGCATGGACAGGGGGCGCGGAATTGGTGGCTACACCTTC
NA NA TRBJ2-7 TRBV2 CASSGHYEQYF TGTGCCAGCAGTGGGCACTACGAGCAGTACTTC
few NA TRBJ2-3 TRBV6-2/TRBV6-3 CASSLEGYTQYF TGTGCCAGCAGCCTCGAGGGATATACGCAGTATTTT
NA TRBD2 TRBJ2-7 TRBV7-3 CASSPHGGAGEQYF TGTGCCAGCAGCCCCCACGGGGGGGCTGGTGAGCAGTACTTC
NA TRBD2 TRBJ2-2 TRBV7-2 CASSSTAWRGTGELFF TGTGCCAGCAGCTCCACAGCCTGGCGGGGGACCGGGGAGCTGTTTTTT
NA TRBD1 TRBJ2-7 TRBV6-6 CASSYSTTGFAYEQYF TGTGCCAGCAGTTACTCGACGACAGGGTTTGCCTACGAGCAGTACTTC
NA TRBD1 TRBJ2-5 TRBV4-3 CASSQDLGDRDETQYF TGCGCCAGCAGCCAAGATCTAGGGGACAGGGACGAGACCCAGTACTTC
NA TRBD2 TRBJ2-5 TRBV4-2 CASSPLGAGGLQETQYF TGTGCCAGCAGCCCCCTGGGAGCGGGGGGGCTACAAGAGACCCAGTACTTC
NA TRBD2 TRBJ2-7 TRBV11-2 CASGEGMYEQYF TGTGCCAGCGGGGAGGGAATGTACGAGCAGTACTTC
NA NA TRBJ1-2 TRBV18 CASSPTGEGYTF TGTGCCAGCTCCCCTACGGGAGAGGGCTACACCTTC
NA NA TRBJ2-2 TRBV6-6 CASSYGQTANTGELFF TGTGCCAGCAGTTACGGGCAGACCGCGAACACCGGGGAGCTGTTTTTT
NA NA TRBJ2-3 TRBV10-1 CASSEFSDKGTDTQYF TGCGCCAGCAGTGAGTTTTCGGACAAAGGCACAGATACGCAGTATTTT
NA TRBD1 TRBJ2-3 TRBV11-2 CASSPLQGVGTQYF TGTGCCAGCAGTCCCCTACAGGGGGTGGGTACGCAGTATTTT
NA TRBD2 TRBJ2-5 TRBV5-1 CASSLRSAGEETQYF TGCGCCAGCAGCTTGAGGTCCGCGGGGGAAGAGACCCAGTACTTC
NA TRBD1 TRBJ1-1 TRBV20-1 CSARQGSGAFF TGCAGTGCTCGACAGGGATCTGGAGCTTTCTTT
NA TRBD2 TRBJ2-1 TRBV7-9 CASSLREGLAGNEQFF TGTGCCAGCAGCTTAAGGGAAGGACTAGCGGGCAATGAGCAGTTCTTC
NA NA TRBJ1-6 TRBV3-1/TRBV3-2 CASSQNDRPPLHF TGTGCCAGCAGCCAAAACGACAGGCCACCCCTCCACTTT
few NA TRBJ2-7 TRBV4-2 CASSHVGSYEQYF TGTGCCAGCAGCCACGTCGGGAGCTACGAGCAGTACTTC
NA TRBD1 TRBJ2-7 TRBV15 CATSRTGGAYEQYF TGTGCCACCAGCAGGACAGGGGGCGCGTACGAGCAGTACTTC
few TRBD2 TRBJ2-7 TRBV6-5 CASTKLAGDSYEQYF TGTGCCAGCACCAAACTAGCGGGGGACTCCTACGAGCAGTACTTC
NA NA TRBJ1-1 TRBV5-4 CASSLGQGPLSEAFF TGTGCCAGCAGCTTGGGACAAGGTCCTTTATCTGAAGCTTTCTTT
NA NA TRBJ1-6 TRBV30 CAWRIAGGGYSPLHF TGTGCCTGGAGGATAGCGGGGGGAGGTTATTCACCCCTCCACTTT
NA NA TRBJ1-5 TRBV5-1 CASSFMTGSNQPQHF TGCGCCAGCAGCTTTATGACAGGTAGCAATCAGCCCCAGCATTTT
NA NA TRBJ2-2 TRBV13 CASSLSGAHTGELFF TGTGCCAGCAGCTTATCAGGGGCGCACACCGGGGAGCTGTTTTTT
few NA TRBJ2-1 TRBV5-6 CASSFGGSYNEQFF TGTGCCAGCAGCTTCGGGGGCTCCTACAATGAGCAGTTCTTC
NA NA TRBJ2-7 TRBV4-3 CASSQVWTSGSYEQYF TGCGCCAGCAGCCAAGTTTGGACCAGCGGCTCCTACGAGCAGTACTTC
NA NA TRBJ2-2 TRBV9 CASSPQDRKTGELFF TGTGCCAGCAGCCCTCAGGACAGAAAGACCGGGGAGCTGTTTTTT
NA NA TRBJ1-2 TRBV5-6 CASSLARGYGYTF TGTGCCAGCAGCTTGGCCAGGGGCTATGGCTACACCTTC
NA NA TRBJ2-7 TRBV5-4 CASSREGPDEQYF TGTGCCAGCAGCCGGGAAGGGCCCGACGAGCAGTACTTC
NA NA TRBJ1-1 TRBV19 CASSGEASHNTEAFF TGTGCCAGTAGCGGGGAAGCCTCCCACAACACTGAAGCTTTCTTT
NA TRBD1 TRBJ2-5 TRBV27 CASSPVQGASGWAQETQYF TGTGCCAGCAGTCCCGTACAGGGGGCCTCGGGCTGGGCCCAAGAGACCCAGTACTTC
NA NA TRBJ1-2 TRBV6-1 CASSEGKGLGYTF TGTGCCAGCAGTGAAGGGAAGGGACTCGGCTACACCTTC
NA NA TRBJ1-2 TRBV19 CASIKSRDTNYGYTF TGTGCCAGTATCAAAAGCCGGGACACCAACTATGGCTACACCTTC
NA TRBD1 TRBJ2-3 TRBV15 CATSIVGQGGADTQYF TGTGCCACCAGCATCGTTGGACAGGGAGGCGCAGATACGCAGTATTTT
once TRBD2 TRBJ2-1 TRBV7-2 CASSLVGRGGPYNEQFF TGTGCCAGCAGCTTAGTTGGGCGGGGGGGCCCTTACAATGAGCAGTTCTTC
NA TRBD1 TRBJ1-1 TRBV6-5 CASTTGGNTEAFF TGTGCCAGCACTACAGGGGGCAACACTGAAGCTTTCTTT
NA NA TRBJ1-6 TRBV6-2/TRBV6-3 CASSYPRGYNSPLHF TGTGCCAGCAGTTACCCCAGGGGCTATAATTCACCCCTCCACTTT
few TRBD2 TRBJ2-2 TRBV2 CASSQNPGLPNTGELFF TGTGCCAGCAGTCAAAACCCGGGACTACCGAACACCGGGGAGCTGTTTTTT
NA TRBD2 TRBJ2-7 TRBV4-3 CASSPAGGAYEQYF TGCGCCAGCAGCCCAGCGGGGGGGGCCTACGAGCAGTACTTC
NA TRBD1 TRBJ1-2 TRBV28 CASRPGQGRSGYTF TGTGCCAGCAGACCAGGACAGGGGAGGTCTGGCTACACCTTC
few NA TRBJ1-5 TRBV28 CASGLRDQPQHF TGTGCCAGCGGCCTACGGGATCAGCCCCAGCATTTT
NA TRBD2 TRBJ2-1 TRBV7-2 CASSLASGGSYNEQFF TGTGCCAGCAGCTTAGCTAGCGGGGGGTCTTACAATGAGCAGTTCTTC
NA NA TRBJ1-1 TRBV18 CASSTGSNTEAFF TGTGCCAGCTCAACAGGATCGAACACTGAAGCTTTCTTT
NA TRBD1 TRBJ1-2 TRBV19 CASSPDRGYGYTF TGTGCCAGTAGTCCGGACAGGGGCTATGGCTACACCTTC
NA NA TRBJ2-2 TRBV19 CASSTRWGDTGELFF TGTGCCAGTAGTACCCGGTGGGGAGACACCGGGGAGCTGTTTTTT
NA TRBD2 TRBJ2-3 TRBV2 CASSGSRLAGARTDTQYF TGTGCCAGCAGTGGGTCGAGGCTAGCGGGGGCCCGCACAGATACGCAGTATTTT
NA TRBD2 TRBJ2-5 TRBV2 CASSLTSGVYQETQYF TGTGCCAGCAGTCTAACTAGCGGGGTGTACCAAGAGACCCAGTACTTC